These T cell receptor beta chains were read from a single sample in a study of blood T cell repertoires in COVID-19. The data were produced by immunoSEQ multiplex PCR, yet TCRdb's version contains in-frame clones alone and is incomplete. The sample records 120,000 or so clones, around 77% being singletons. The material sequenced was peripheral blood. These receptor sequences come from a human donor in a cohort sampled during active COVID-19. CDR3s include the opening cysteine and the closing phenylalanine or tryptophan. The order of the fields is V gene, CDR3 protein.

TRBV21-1	CASSKGRSGTYEQYF
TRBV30	CAWSEGTGDSPLHF
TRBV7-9	CASSIPGFGDTQYF
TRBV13	CASSPGRLAAYNEQFF
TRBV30	CAWSHGGQGHTEAFF
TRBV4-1	CASSPWTGTNTEAFF
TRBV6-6	CASSYLGANYGYTF
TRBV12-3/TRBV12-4	CASSGQGNQPQHF
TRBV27	CASSMTVEGAGQPQHF
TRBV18	CASSPMTTAATNEKLFF
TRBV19	CASSHPGTGYYEQYF
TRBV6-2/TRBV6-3	CASSISGSSNYEQYF
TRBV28	CASSPTGGRIDEQYF
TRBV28	CASSSGQAGVSEAFF
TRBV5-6	CASSSDIVDEQYF
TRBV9	CASSVDGGAHTDTQYF
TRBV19	CASGDSYYEQYF
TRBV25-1	CASREDSGGFQETQYF
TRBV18	CASSPMTTAGGYTF
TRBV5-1	CASRTGGADIDTQYF
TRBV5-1	CASSRQGAYSQPQHF
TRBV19	CASSTPDEQYF
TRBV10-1	CASSAGGATGELFF
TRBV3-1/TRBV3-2	CASSQGTSGFEQFF
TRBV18	CASSPGRELRDLSYEQYF
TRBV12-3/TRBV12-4	CASSLTRKQYF
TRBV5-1	CASSLGGGASQPQHF
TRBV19	CASSTTYEQYF
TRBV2	CASSGRGQTNEKLFF
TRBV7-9	CASSLEALVQTQYF
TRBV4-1	CASSQDRPGSYEQYF
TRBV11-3	CASSTRDTVHEQYF